Listed below are T cell receptor beta chains from one sample, sequenced in a study of CXCR3-negative and CXCR3-positive naive CD8 T cells. One entry per CDR3 protein, without DNA, is what TCRdb gives after re-calling the 5' RACE reads. This listing includes tens of thousands of distinct CDR3 sequences. Sequenced sample: naive CXCR3- CD8+ T cells from blood. The receptors were sampled from a human donor in good health. Some clones in this sample may be carry-over from other donors' samples. Both conserved end residues are part of each CDR3.

CDR3aa,j_gene,v_gene
CASSLLDNKEQPQHF,TRBJ1-5,TRBV28
CASSQDRSSSYEQYF,TRBJ2-7,TRBV4-3
CASSYAGQAGDTQYF,TRBJ2-3,TRBV6-5
CASSFDVSYEQYF,TRBJ2-7,TRBV12-3/TRBV12-4
CATRGFGSPYEQYF,TRBJ2-7,TRBV2
CASSLSTGYQPQHF,TRBJ1-5,TRBV7-9
CSLRPHNVETQYF,TRBJ2-5,TRBV20-1
CASSAGGPTQHF,TRBJ1-5,TRBV25-1
CASSLSQRSEFF,TRBJ2-1,TRBV28
CACIGRAERCEQYF,TRBJ2-7,TRBV28
CASSLVGQGARETQYF,TRBJ2-5,TRBV11-2
CASSLVEGTEQYF,TRBJ2-7,TRBV7-9
CASSQSGGAGYVDTQYF,TRBJ2-3,TRBV5-1
CSARYTGTGSYEQYF,TRBJ2-7,TRBV20-1
CSVGTSGSSYEQYF,TRBJ2-7,TRBV29-1